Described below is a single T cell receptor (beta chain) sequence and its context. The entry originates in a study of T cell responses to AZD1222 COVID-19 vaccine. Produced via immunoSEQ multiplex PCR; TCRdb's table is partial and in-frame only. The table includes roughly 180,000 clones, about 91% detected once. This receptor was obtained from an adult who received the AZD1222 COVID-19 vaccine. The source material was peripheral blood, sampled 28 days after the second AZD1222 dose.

DNA for the CDR3: TGTGCCGGGGGACAGGGGAACACTGAAGCTTTCTTT. Translating it yields CAGGQGNTEAFF. This chain connects TRBV6-6 to TRBJ1-1, with 9 bases lining up with TRBD1. Unmatched junction bases numbered 2, after V lost 11 bases and J lost 1 base. Germline assignment: CDR1 MNHNY and CDR2 SVGAGI (reference sequence). The length of the CDR3 is 12 residues.